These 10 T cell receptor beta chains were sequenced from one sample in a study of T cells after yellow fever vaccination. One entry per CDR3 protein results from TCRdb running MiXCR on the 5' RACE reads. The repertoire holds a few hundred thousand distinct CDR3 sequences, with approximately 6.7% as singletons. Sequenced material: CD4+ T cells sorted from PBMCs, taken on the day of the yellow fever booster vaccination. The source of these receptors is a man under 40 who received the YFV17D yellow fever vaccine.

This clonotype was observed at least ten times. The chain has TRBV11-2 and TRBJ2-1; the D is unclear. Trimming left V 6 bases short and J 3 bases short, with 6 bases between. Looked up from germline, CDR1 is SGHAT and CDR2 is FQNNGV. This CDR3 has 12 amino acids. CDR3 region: CASRSNYNEQFF. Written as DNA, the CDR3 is TGTGCCAGCAGGTCTAACTACAATGAGCAGTTCTTC.

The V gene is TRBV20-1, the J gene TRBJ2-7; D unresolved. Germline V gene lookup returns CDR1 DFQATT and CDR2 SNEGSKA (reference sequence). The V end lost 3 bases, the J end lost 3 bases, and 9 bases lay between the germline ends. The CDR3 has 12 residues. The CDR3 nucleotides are TGCAGTGCTAGTCGGAACTACTACGAGCAGTACTTC. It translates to CSASRNYYEQYF.

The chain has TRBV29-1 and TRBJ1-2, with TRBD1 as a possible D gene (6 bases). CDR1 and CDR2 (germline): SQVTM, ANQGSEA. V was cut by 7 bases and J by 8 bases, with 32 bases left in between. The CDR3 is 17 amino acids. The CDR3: CSAGGGASGLGWDGYTF. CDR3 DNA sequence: TGCAGCGCTGGGGGGGGGGCTTCTGGTCTTGGTTGGGACGGCTACACCTTC.

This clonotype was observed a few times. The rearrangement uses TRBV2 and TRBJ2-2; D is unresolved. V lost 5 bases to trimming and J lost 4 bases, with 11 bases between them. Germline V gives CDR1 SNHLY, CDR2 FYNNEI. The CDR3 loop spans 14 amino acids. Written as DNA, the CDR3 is TGTGCCAGCAGTCCACATGTTTTCACCGGGGAGCTGTTTTTT. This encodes CASSPHVFTGELFF.

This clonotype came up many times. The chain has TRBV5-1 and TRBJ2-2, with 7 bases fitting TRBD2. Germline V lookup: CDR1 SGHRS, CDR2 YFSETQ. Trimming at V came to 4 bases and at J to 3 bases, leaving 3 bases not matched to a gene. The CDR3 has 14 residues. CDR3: CASSRTSDTGELFF. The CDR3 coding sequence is TGCGCCAGCAGCCGCACTAGCGACACCGGGGAGCTGTTTTTT.

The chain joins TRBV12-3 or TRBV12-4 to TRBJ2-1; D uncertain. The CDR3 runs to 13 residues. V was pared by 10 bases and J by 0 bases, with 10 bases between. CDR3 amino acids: CANARSSYNEQFF. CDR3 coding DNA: TGTGCCAACGCACGGAGCTCCTACAATGAGCAGTTCTTC.

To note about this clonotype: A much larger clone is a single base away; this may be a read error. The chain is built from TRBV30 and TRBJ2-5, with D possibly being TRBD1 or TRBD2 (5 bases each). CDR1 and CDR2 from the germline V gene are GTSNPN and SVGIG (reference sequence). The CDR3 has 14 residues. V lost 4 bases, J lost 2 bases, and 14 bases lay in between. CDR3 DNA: TGTGCCTGGAATAGCCAGGGAGTACAAGAGACCCAGTACTTC. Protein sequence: CAWNSQGVQETQYF.

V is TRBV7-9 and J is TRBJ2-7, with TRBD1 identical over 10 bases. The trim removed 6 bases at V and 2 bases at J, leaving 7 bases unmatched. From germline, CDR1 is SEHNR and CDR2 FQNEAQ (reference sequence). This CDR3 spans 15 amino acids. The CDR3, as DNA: TGTGCCAGCAGGGAGACAGGGGGCTTGGCCTACGAGCAGTACTTC. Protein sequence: CASRETGGLAYEQYF.

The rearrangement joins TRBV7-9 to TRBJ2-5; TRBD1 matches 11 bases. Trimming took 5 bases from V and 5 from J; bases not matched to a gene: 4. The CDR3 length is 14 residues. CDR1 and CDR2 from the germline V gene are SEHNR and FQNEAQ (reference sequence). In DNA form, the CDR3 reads TGTGCCAGCAGCCGGACAGGGGGCGTCGAGACCCAGTACTTC. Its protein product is CASSRTGGVETQYF.

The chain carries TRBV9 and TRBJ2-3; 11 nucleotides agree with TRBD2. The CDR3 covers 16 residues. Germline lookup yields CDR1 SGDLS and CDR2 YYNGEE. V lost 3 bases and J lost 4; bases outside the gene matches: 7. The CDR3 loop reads CASSAELAGVADTQYF. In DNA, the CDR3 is TGTGCCAGCAGCGCGGAACTAGCGGGAGTAGCAGATACGCAGTATTTT.